This T cell receptor (beta chain) is from a study of tissue T cells after allogeneic stem cell transplantation. General study findings and limits: TCR repertoires tracked anatomic similarity, regardless of disease or transplant status.

Non-transplant comparator patients with other cancers had at least five gastrointestinal samples and no known gastrointestinal disease. Notes on this clone: Its target is not known.

Produced via immunoSEQ multiplex PCR; TCRdb's table is partial and in-frame only. Of 9,800 or so clones listed, 65% to 70% are singletons. This TCR came from a male donor older than 55 with lung cancer. The sequenced sample was tissue from the stomach, obtained at autopsy.

CDR3 protein: CASSARDRATNTGELFF. The CDR3 DNA is TGCGCCAGCAGCGCCCGGGACAGGGCCACGAACACCGGGGAGCTGTTTTTT. The chain carries TRBV5-1 and TRBJ2-2, with 9 nucleotides matching TRBD1. In germline, CDR1 is SGHRS, CDR2 YFSETQ. The ends lost 4 bases at V and 0 bases at J; junction bases unmatched: 7. CDR3 length: 17 amino acids.